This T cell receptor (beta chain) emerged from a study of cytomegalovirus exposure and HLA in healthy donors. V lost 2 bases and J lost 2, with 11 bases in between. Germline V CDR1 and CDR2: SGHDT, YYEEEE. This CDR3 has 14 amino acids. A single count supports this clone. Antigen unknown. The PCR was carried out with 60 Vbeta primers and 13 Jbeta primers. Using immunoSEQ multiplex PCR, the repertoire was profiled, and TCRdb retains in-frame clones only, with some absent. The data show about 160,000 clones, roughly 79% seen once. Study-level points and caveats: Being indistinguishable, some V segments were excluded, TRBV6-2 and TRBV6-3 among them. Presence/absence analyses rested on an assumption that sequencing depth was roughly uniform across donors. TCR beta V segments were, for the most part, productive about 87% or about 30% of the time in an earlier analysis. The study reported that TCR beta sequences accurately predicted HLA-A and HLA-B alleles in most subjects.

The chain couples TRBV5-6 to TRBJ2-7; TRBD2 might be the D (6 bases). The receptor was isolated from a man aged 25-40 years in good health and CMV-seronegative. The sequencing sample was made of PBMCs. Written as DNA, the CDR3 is TGTGCCAGCAGCTTTACCCCGGGGGCCTACGAGCAGTACTTC. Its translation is CASSFTPGAYEQYF. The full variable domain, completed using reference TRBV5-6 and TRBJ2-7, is DAGVTQSPTHLIKTRGQQVTLRCSPKSGHDTVSWYQQALGQGPQFIFQYYEEEERQRGNFPDRFSGHQFPNYSSELNVNALLLGDSALYLCASSFTPGAYEQYFGPGTRLTVT.